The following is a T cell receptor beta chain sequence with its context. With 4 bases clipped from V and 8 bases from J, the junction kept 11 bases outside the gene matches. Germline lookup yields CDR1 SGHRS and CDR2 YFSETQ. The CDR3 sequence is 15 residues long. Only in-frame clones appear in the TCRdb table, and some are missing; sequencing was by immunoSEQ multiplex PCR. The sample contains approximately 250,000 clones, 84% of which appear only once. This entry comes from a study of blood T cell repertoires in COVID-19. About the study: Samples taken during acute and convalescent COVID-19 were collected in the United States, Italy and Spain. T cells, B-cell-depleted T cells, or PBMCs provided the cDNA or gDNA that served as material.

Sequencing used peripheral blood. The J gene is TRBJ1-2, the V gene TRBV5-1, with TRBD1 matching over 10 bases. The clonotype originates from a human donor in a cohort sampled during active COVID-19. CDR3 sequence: CASSSDPGQGSGYTF. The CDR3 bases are TGCGCCAGCAGCAGTGACCCGGGACAGGGGAGCGGCTACACCTTC. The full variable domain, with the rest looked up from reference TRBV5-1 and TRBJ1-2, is KAGVTQTPRYLIKTRGQQVTLSCSPISGHRSVSWYQQTPGQGLQFLFEYFSETQRNKGNFPGRFSGRQFSNSRSEMNVSTLELGDSALYLCASSSDPGQGSGYTFGSGTRLTVV.